The sequence of this T cell receptor beta chain was determined in a study of T cell responses to AZD1222 COVID-19 vaccine. Some clones are missing from TCRdb's copy, which holds only in-frame ones; the method was immunoSEQ multiplex PCR. Among 150,000 or so clones listed, roughly nine tenths were seen once. Pooling covered second doses at about 4 or about 12 weeks. As to this clone: Its target is not known.

General study results and limits: None of the repertoires were sampled until the peak T cell response had passed. Reports indicate that nearly half of spike-specific TCRs are directed at unmutated variant regions. Baseline serology detected seropositivity in only a handful of AZD1222 recipients.

Germline V gene sequence: CDR1 MGHRA, CDR2 YSYEKL. V lost 0 bases and J 6 bases, leaving 9 bases between the germline ends. There are 14 residues in the CDR3. The V gene is TRBV4-1, the J gene TRBJ1-5; D is unclear. This specimen consisted of peripheral blood, obtained 28 days after the second AZD1222 dose. This sequence was found in an adult who received the AZD1222 COVID-19 vaccine. In nucleotides, the CDR3 is TGCGCCAGCAGCCAAGATTTGTGGGGTCAGCCCCAGCATTTT. Translation gives CASSQDLWGQPQHF.